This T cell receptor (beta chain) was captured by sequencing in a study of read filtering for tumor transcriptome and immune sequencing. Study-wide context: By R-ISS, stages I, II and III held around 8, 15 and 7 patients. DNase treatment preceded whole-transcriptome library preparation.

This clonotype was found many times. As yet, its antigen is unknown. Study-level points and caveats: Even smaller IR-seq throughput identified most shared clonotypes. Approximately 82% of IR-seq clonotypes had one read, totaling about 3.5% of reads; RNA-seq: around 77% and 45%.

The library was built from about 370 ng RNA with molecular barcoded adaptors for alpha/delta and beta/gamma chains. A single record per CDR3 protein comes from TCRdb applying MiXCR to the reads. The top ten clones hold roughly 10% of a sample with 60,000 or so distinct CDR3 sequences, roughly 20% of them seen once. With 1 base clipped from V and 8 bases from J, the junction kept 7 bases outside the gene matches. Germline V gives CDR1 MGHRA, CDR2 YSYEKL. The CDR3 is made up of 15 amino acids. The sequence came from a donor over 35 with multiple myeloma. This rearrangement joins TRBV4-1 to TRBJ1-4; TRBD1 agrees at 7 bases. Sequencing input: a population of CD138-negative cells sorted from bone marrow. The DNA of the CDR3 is TGCGCCAGCAGCCAAGCGACAGGGAGGGGGGAAAAACTGTTTTTT. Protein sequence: CASSQATGRGEKLFF.